This T cell receptor (beta chain) was found in a study of CD8+CD57+ T cells in acquired aplastic anemia. Patients chosen for sequencing had CD8+CD57+ cells that had expanded, as shown by flow cytometry. There were no patients without severe acquired aplastic anemia. The TCR beta profiling, which covered VDJ combination and CDR3 sequence, was carried out using genomic DNA as the template. TCRdb re-derived calls from the reads in MiXCR, one entry per CDR3 protein. The table includes 310,000 or so distinct CDR3 sequences, under 60% detected once. This clonotype was seen ten or more times. The source of this sequence is a human donor with aplastic anemia. Sequenced sample: sorted CD4+, CD8+, or CD8+CD57+ T cells (not recorded which) from PBMCs.

CDR3 amino acids: CASGGSGSRSIQYF. The CDR3 coding sequence is TGTGCCAGCGGGGGTAGCGGGAGTCGGAGCATTCAGTACTTC. The chain is built from TRBV2 and TRBJ2-4, with 9 bases identical to TRBD2. The CDR3 is 14 amino acids. Germline CDR1 reads SNHLY; CDR2 reads FYNNEI. V gave up 8 bases and J gave up 9 bases; unmatched junction bases: 11. The variable domain in full, completed from reference TRBV2 and TRBJ2-4, reads EPEVTQTPSHQVTQMGQEVILRCVPISNHLYFYWYRQILGQKVEFLVSFYNNEISEKSEIFDDQFSVERPDGSNFTLKIRSTKLEDSAMYFCASGGSGSRSIQYFGAGTRLSVL.